This T cell receptor beta chain was obtained from a study of CD8 T cells in ankylosing spondylitis. General study findings and limits: Disease-linked clones reportedly showed significant enrichment in matched ankylosing spondylitis synovial fluid. Seemingly distinctive of ankylosing spondylitis blood was a TCR beta motif formed by eight highly homologous variants.

The CDR3 is 16 residues long. Germline-derived CDR1 and CDR2 are SGHDT and YYEEEE. V shed 5 bases and J shed 0 bases, with 16 bases lying between them. Quantitative molecular-barcoded 5'-RACE generated the TCR beta libraries. Using its own MiXCR run on the 5' RACE reads, TCRdb lists one record per CDR3 protein. The sample includes 270,000 or so distinct CDR3 sequences, 15% to 20% of them seen just once. In this sample, this clonotype turned up a few times. What it recognizes is unknown. The sample was blood, either unsorted or a sorted T cell fraction (not recorded which). This receptor was identified in a male donor with ankylosing spondylitis or in good health (not recorded which). The genes are TRBV5-6 and TRBJ2-3, with D possibly TRBD1 on 6 matching bases. Here the CDR3 reads CASSWTVQSSTDTQYF. The CDR3 DNA is TGTGCCAGCAGTTGGACAGTACAATCTAGCACAGATACGCAGTATTTT.